The 7 T cell receptor beta chains below were found in one sample sequenced in a study of chemoradiotherapy in HPV16-positive cancers (dated 2022 in TCRdb). The library was generated by the immunoSEQ multiplex PCR assay. TCRdb mirrors the immuneACCESS table, restricted to in-frame sequences. Some clones are absent from its copies; in checked studies, under half trace to an unresolved V gene, and the reason for the others is unknown. The sample records over 10,000 clones, around 77% of which are singletons. The ten top clones hold about 1.4% of the sample. This sample was obtained from a patient who underwent chemoradiotherapy. The receptors originated from a human donor with HPV-associated anogenital cancer.

V usage is TRBV25-1 and J usage is TRBJ1-1, with TRBD1 as a possible D gene (5 bases). The CDR3 has 13 amino acids. The germline V gene encodes CDR1 MGHDK and CDR2 SYGVNS. V gave up 5 bases and J gave up 1 base, with 8 bases separating them. The CDR3 sequence is CASSKRGNTEAFF. The CDR3 nucleotides read TGTGCCAGCAGTAAAAGGGGGAACACTGAAGCTTTCTTT.

The chain is built from TRBV20-1 and TRBJ2-1, with D uncertain. Germline CDR1 is DFQATT and CDR2 is SNEGSKA (reference sequence). The CDR3 runs 11 residues. Trimming left V 8 bases short and J 10 bases short, with 15 bases between. CDR3 region: CSQSDRVEQFF. The CDR3 nucleotides are TGCAGTCAGTCGGACCGTGTAGAGCAGTTCTTC.

The rearrangement uses TRBV5-4 and TRBJ2-1; TRBD2 might be the D (6 bases). The germline V and J ends were trimmed by 3 bases and 4 bases, with 8 bases remaining between them. The CDR3 is 13 residues long. Germline V CDR1 and CDR2: SGHNT, YYREEE (reference sequence). In DNA, the CDR3 is TGTGCCAGCAGCTCCGGGACTTACAATGAGCAGTTCTTC. Its protein product is CASSSGTYNEQFF.

The CDR3 DNA follows: TGTGCCAGCACTGGGGGGACTAGATCGATAAACATTCAGTACTTC. Translation: CASTGGTRSINIQYF. The chain has TRBV2 and TRBJ2-4; TRBD2 aligns across 8 bases. After removal of 7 bases from V and 6 bases from J, the junction contained 11 bases not matched to a gene. The germline V gene has CDR1 SNHLY and CDR2 FYNNEI. This CDR3 is 15 amino acids long. Drawing the rest from reference TRBV2 and TRBJ2-4, the complete variable domain is EPEVTQTPSHQVTQMGQEVILRCVPISNHLYFYWYRQILGQKVEFLVSFYNNEISEKSEIFDDQFSVERPDGSNFTLKIRSTKLEDSAMYFCASTGGTRSINIQYFGAGTRLSVL.

This chain connects TRBV6-5 to TRBJ1-2; D ambiguous. V lost 8 bases and J 8 bases, leaving 18 bases between the germline ends. The germline V gene has CDR1 MNHEY and CDR2 SVGAGI. CDR3 length: 13 residues. CDR3 in amino acids: CASGVSFFRGYTF. The CDR3 DNA follows: TGTGCCAGCGGGGTTAGTTTTTTCCGCGGCTACACCTTC.

V and J are TRBV7-9 and TRBJ1-2; D might be TRBD1 (5 bases). Germline CDR1 and CDR2: SEHNR and FQNEAQ (reference sequence). V gave up 2 bases and J gave up 5 bases, with 12 bases separating them. The CDR3 runs 14 residues. The CDR3 loop is CASSLQGRTYGYTF. The CDR3 DNA reads as TGTGCCAGCAGCTTACAGGGTAGAACTTATGGCTACACCTTC.

The chain uses TRBV5-1 and TRBJ2-1; D could derive from TRBD1 or TRBD2 (6 bases each). V lost 8 bases to trimming and J lost 1 base, with 10 bases between them. The V gene's germline CDR1 is SGHRS and CDR2 YFSETQ. The CDR3 consists of 13 residues. The CDR3 is CARGGVSYNEQFF. In DNA form, the CDR3 reads TGCGCCAGGGGGGGCGTATCCTACAATGAGCAGTTCTTC. The complete variable domain, with remaining parts taken from reference TRBV5-1 and TRBJ2-1, reads KAGVTQTPRYLIKTRGQQVTLSCSPISGHRSVSWYQQTPGQGLQFLFEYFSETQRNKGNFPGRFSGRQFSNSRSEMNVSTLELGDSALYLCARGGVSYNEQFFGPGTRLTVL.